Listed below are T cell receptor beta chains from one sample, sequenced in a study of shared clonotypes between healthy human individuals. The assay was immunoSEQ multiplex PCR, and TCRdb's table has in-frame clones only and misses some. The top ten clones hold roughly 0.13% of a sample with 2 million to 2.5 million clones, 90% to 97% of them seen once. Source material: naive CD4+ T cells sorted from blood. Receptors originate from a man younger than 30 in good health. The CDR3 runs from the conserved cysteine through the conserved F or W. Each record gives: D gene, V gene, J gene, CDR3 length, clone size, CDR3 protein, CDR3 DNA. The D gene is left open where the match is weak. Clone size, where shown, is once, few, many, or a class for clones that have expanded.

>TRBD1|TRBV28|TRBJ1-1|15|-
CASRNDREGGTEAFF
TGTGCCAGCAGAAACGACAGGGAGGGGGGCACTGAAGCTTTCTTT
>TRBD1|TRBV9|TRBJ1-2|14|-
CASSVDRGNYGYTF
TGTGCCAGCAGCGTAGACAGGGGAAACTATGGCTACACCTTC
>TRBD2|TRBV7-2|TRBJ2-7|18|-
CASSLVNHGGTYPPEQYF
TGTGCCAGCAGCTTAGTGAATCACGGGGGGACTTACCCTCCCGAGCAGTACTTC
>-|TRBV9|TRBJ2-3|18|-
CASSSRLRAETITDTQYF
TGTGCCAGCAGCTCCCGGCTTAGGGCGGAGACCATCACAGATACGCAGTATTTT
>-|TRBV6-1|TRBJ1-4|15|-
CASRTTRERGEKLFF
TGTGCCAGCCGTACGACCAGGGAAAGGGGGGAAAAACTGTTTTTT
>TRBD1|TRBV10-3|TRBJ2-5|16|-
CAISDLGTGVEETQYF
TGTGCCATCAGTGATTTAGGGACAGGGGTAGAGGAGACCCAGTACTTC
>-|TRBV9|TRBJ1-2|15|-
CASSVGVGWDYGYTF
TGTGCCAGCAGCGTAGGGGTAGGGTGGGACTATGGCTACACCTTC
>TRBD2|TRBV30|TRBJ2-4|18|-
CAWSANLLAGVAKDIQYF
TGTGCCTGGAGTGCTAACCTACTAGCGGGAGTTGCCAAAGACATTCAGTACTTC
>-|TRBV4-1|TRBJ2-3|14|-
CASSQEAALDTQYF
TGCGCCAGCAGCCAAGAAGCGGCTTTGGATACGCAGTATTTT
>-|TRBV5-1|TRBJ2-3|14|-
CASSEGESTDTQYF
TGCGCCAGCAGTGAGGGGGAGAGCACAGATACGCAGTATTTT
>-|TRBV9|TRBJ2-7|24|-
CASSVALVAANPPWHLHYSYEQYF
TGTGCCAGCAGCGTGGCACTGGTGGCAGCAAATCCACCGTGGCATCTTCACTATTCCTACGAGCAGTACTTC
>-|TRBV6-6|TRBJ1-1|13|-
CASSLQGITEAFF
TGTGCCAGCAGCCTACAGGGTATAACTGAAGCTTTCTTT
>TRBD1|TRBV7-2|TRBJ1-6|17|once
CASSLKPGTGRDSPLHF
TGTGCCAGCAGCCTCAAACCCGGGACAGGGAGAGATTCACCCCTCCACTTT
>-|TRBV30|TRBJ2-3|14|-
CAWSVNSGPNTQYF
TGTGCCTGGAGTGTAAATAGTGGGCCCAATACGCAGTATTTT
>-|TRBV27|TRBJ2-7|12|-
CASSLPSHEQYF
TGTGCCAGCAGTCTCCCCAGCCACGAGCAGTACTTC
>TRBD2|TRBV10-3|TRBJ2-3|15|-
CAISGRGESTDTQYF
TGTGCCATCAGTGGACGGGGGGAAAGCACAGATACGCAGTATTTT
>TRBD1|TRBV29-1|TRBJ1-1|12|once
CSVSGTGNKAFF
TGCAGCGTCTCCGGGACAGGGAACAAAGCTTTCTTT